These 17 T cell receptor beta chains came from one sample sequenced in a study of cytomegalovirus exposure and HLA in healthy donors. It was with 60 Vbeta and 13 Jbeta primers that the PCR ran. Assay: immunoSEQ multiplex PCR; the TCRdb copy retains only in-frame clones and omits some. The data contain about 60,000 clones, about 70% of them singletons. Material: PBMCs. The receptors come from a woman aged 55-69 years in good health and CMV-seropositive.

This rearrangement joins TRBV29-1 to TRBJ2-7; TRBD1 is a possible D gene (6 bases). Germline V CDR1 and CDR2: SQVTM, ANQGSEA. The CDR3 contains 13 residues. The V and J ends lost 6 bases and 2 bases respectively, with 14 bases between them. The CDR3 bases are TGCAGCGTGAGGGACACTCTCCCCTACGAGCAGTACTTC. Translation gives CSVRDTLPYEQYF.

V usage is TRBV7-8 and J usage is TRBJ1-5; 7 nucleotides line up with TRBD1. The V gene end was trimmed by 5 bases and the J gene end by 6 bases; junction bases not matched to a gene: 13. The CDR3 totals 16 residues. Germline V lookup: CDR1 SGHVS, CDR2 FQNEAQ. The CDR3 DNA sequence: TGTGCCAGCAGCCAACGCCCAGACAGGGAAGGTCAGCCCCAGCATTTT. It codes for CASSQRPDREGQPQHF. The full variable domain, with the rest looked up from reference TRBV7-8 and TRBJ1-5, is GAGVSQSPRYKVAKRGQDVALRCDPISGHVSLFWYQQALGQGPEFLTYFQNEAQLDKSGLPSDRFFAERPEGSVSTLKIQRTQQEDSAVYLCASSQRPDREGQPQHFGDGTRLSIL.

The chain combines TRBV7-9 with TRBJ2-2; 7 bases match TRBD2. The CDR3 loop spans 15 amino acids. CDR1 SEHNR and CDR2 FQNEAQ come from the germline V gene (reference sequence). The ends lost 5 bases at V and 6 bases at J; junction bases unmatched: 9. The CDR3: CASSPGGGWAGELFF. The CDR3 DNA sequence: TGTGCCAGCAGCCCCGGCGGGGGTTGGGCCGGGGAGCTGTTTTTT.

The CDR3 here is CASSYGMGTGVTEAFF. The CDR3 DNA reads as TGTGCCAGCAGTTACGGGATGGGGACAGGGGTCACTGAAGCTTTCTTT. The chain combines TRBV6-5 with TRBJ1-1, with TRBD1 matching over 10 bases. This CDR3 region has 16 residues. Germline V CDR1 and CDR2: MNHEY, SVGAGI. The V segment lost 2 bases and the J segment 4 bases; nucleotides outside the gene matches: 7.

CDR3 protein: CASSLGVAGGPYNEQFF. The CDR3 region has the DNA TGCGCCAGCAGCTTGGGAGTAGCGGGGGGGCCCTACAATGAGCAGTTCTTC. The chain recombines TRBV5-1 with TRBJ2-1; 11 bases match TRBD2. The trim removed 0 bases at V and 2 bases at J, leaving 4 bases unmatched. The CDR3 spans 17 residues. The germline V gene has CDR1 SGHRS and CDR2 YFSETQ.

This clone was detected only a few times. This rearrangement joins TRBV6-5 to TRBJ2-1; a possible D gene is TRBD2 (6 bases). The CDR3 runs 15 residues. In germline, CDR1 is MNHEY, CDR2 SVGAGI. Trimming cost V 2 bases and J 4 bases, with 12 bases left between them. The CDR3 DNA reads TGTGCCAGCAGTTACAGTAGCGGACCATACAATGAGCAGTTCTTC. Encoded protein: CASSYSSGPYNEQFF.

This sequence joins TRBV7-2 and TRBJ1-1, with a weak D call TRBD1 (5 bases). Trimming shortened V by 3 bases and J by 6 bases, and 14 bases separated the two germline ends. Germline CDR1 reads SGHTA; CDR2 reads FQGNSA. CDR3 length equals 14 residues. The CDR3: CASSFDSVLSEAFF. Written as DNA, the CDR3 is TGTGCCAGCAGCTTTGACAGCGTCCTTTCTGAAGCTTTCTTT.

The chain couples TRBV6-6 to TRBJ2-7; perhaps TRBD1 as D (6 bases). Germline-derived CDR1 and CDR2 are MNHNY and SVGAGI (reference sequence). The length of the CDR3 is 14 residues. Deletions cut 5 bases from V and 3 bases from J, with 14 bases between. The CDR3 loop reads CASSSPDRSYEQYF. CDR3 DNA sequence: TGTGCCAGCAGTAGCCCCGACAGGAGCTACGAGCAGTACTTC.

The V and J genes are TRBV18 and TRBJ2-1; D is ambiguous. CDR1 KGHSH and CDR2 LQKENI come from the germline V gene. The CDR3 contains 13 residues. Trimming removed 6 bases at V and 0 bases at J, with 6 bases between. CDR3 sequence (DNA): TGTGCCAGCTCCTACGACTCCTACAATGAGCAGTTCTTC. Translation gives CASSYDSYNEQFF. Combining the CDR3 with reference TRBV18 and TRBJ2-1 gives the whole variable domain NAGVMQNPRHLVRRRGQEARLRCSPMKGHSHVYWYRQLPEEGLKFMVYLQKENIIDESGMPKERFSAEFPKEGPSILRIQQVVRGDSAAYFCASSYDSYNEQFFGPGTRLTVL.

The rearrangement links TRBV29-1 to TRBJ2-7; TRBD2 aligns across 14 bases. Germline CDR1 and CDR2: SQVTM and ANQGSEA. The CDR3 loop spans 13 amino acids. The J segment lost 6 bases and the V segment lost 6 bases, leaving 4 bases of the junction unmatched. The CDR3 loop is CSVGTSGGSEQYF. The CDR3 DNA is TGCAGCGTCGGGACTAGCGGGGGCAGCGAGCAGTACTTC.

The CDR3 region has the DNA TGTGCCAGCAGTCGGGATGAGACCCAGTACTTC. This codes for CASSRDETQYF. The chain links TRBV2 to TRBJ2-5; weak D call: TRBD2 (5 bases). Germline V CDR1 and CDR2: SNHLY, FYNNEI. The V and J ends lost 5 bases and 5 bases respectively, with 6 bases between them. The CDR3 extends over 11 amino acids.

This clone was recorded once. This CDR3 reads CASSPGTATNYGYTF. The CDR3 DNA follows: TGTGCCAGCAGCCCAGGGACAGCAACTAACTATGGCTACACCTTC. The chain uses TRBV7-9 and TRBJ1-2; 7 bases fit TRBD1. Trimming at V came to 5 bases and at J to 0 bases, leaving 6 bases not matched to a gene. The CDR3 has 15 residues. Germline-derived CDR1 and CDR2 are SEHNR and FQNEAQ (reference sequence).

This clone appeared a single time. The chain has TRBV30 and TRBJ2-5; TRBD2 matches 9 bases. CDR3 length: 14 amino acids. Germline lookup yields CDR1 GTSNPN and CDR2 SVGIG (reference sequence). Trimming at V came to 1 base and at J to 5 bases, leaving 5 bases not matched to a gene. The CDR3 here is CAWSGAGGRETQYF. The DNA of the CDR3 is TGTGCCTGGAGTGGAGCGGGGGGCAGGGAGACCCAGTACTTC.

This sequence joins TRBV5-6 and TRBJ1-3; weak D call: TRBD1 (5 bases). V dropped 6 bases and J dropped 7 bases, with 14 bases sitting between them. The length of the CDR3 is 13 residues. Germline V CDR1 and CDR2: SGHDT, YYEEEE. The CDR3 loop is CASTLPGANTIYF. CDR3 sequence (DNA): TGTGCCAGCACCCTACCTGGGGCGAACACCATATATTTT.

This clone was seen a single time. The V call is TRBV28, the J call TRBJ2-7, with 7 bases lining up with TRBD1. CDR3 length: 14 residues. Germline V lookup: CDR1 MDHEN, CDR2 SYDVKM. Trimming at V came to 5 bases and at J to 6 bases, leaving 10 bases not matched to a gene. For the CDR3, the DNA is TGTGCCAGCAGTACCGAAGGGGGCCGTGGCGAGCAGTACTTC. Translation gives CASSTEGGRGEQYF.

This clone was seen a single time. The chain carries TRBV25-1 and TRBJ1-5; D remains ambiguous. There are 13 residues in the CDR3. V dropped 5 bases and J dropped 0 bases, with 5 bases sitting between them. Germline CDR1 is MGHDK and CDR2 is SYGVNS. The CDR3 bases are TGTGCCAGCAGTAAACATAGCAATCAGCCCCAGCATTTT. Protein: CASSKHSNQPQHF.

V is TRBV18 and J is TRBJ1-2; D is perhaps TRBD1 (6 bases). Trimming shortened V by 3 bases and J by 8 bases, and 19 bases separated the two germline ends. Germline lookup yields CDR1 KGHSH and CDR2 LQKENI. The CDR3 is 15 amino acids. As DNA, the CDR3 is TGTGCCAGCTCACCTACACAAACGACCAGGGGCGGCTACACCTTC. It codes for CASSPTQTTRGGYTF.